This T cell receptor (beta chain) was documented in a study of T cell responses to AZD1222 COVID-19 vaccine. Assay: immunoSEQ multiplex PCR; the TCRdb copy retains only in-frame clones and omits some. This repertoire shows around 100,000 clones, 91% found once; its top ten account for about 50%. Here the sequenced sample was peripheral blood, taken on day 0 of AZD1222 vaccination. The sequence came from an adult in good health.

CDR3 protein: CASSRSGGNNEQFF. The DNA of the CDR3 is TGTGCCAGCAGCCGATCGGGGGGAAACAATGAGCAGTTCTTC. The chain uses TRBV3-1 (or the pseudogene TRBV3-2) and TRBJ2-1; 7 bases are a match to TRBD2. The CDR3 is made up of 14 amino acids. Germline values: CDR1 LGHDT, CDR2 YNNKEL (reference sequence). V gave up 4 bases and J gave up 5 bases; unmatched junction bases: 5.